This T cell receptor (beta chain) was captured by sequencing in a study of blood T cell repertoires in COVID-19 (dated by TCRdb to about 2020). For the study in its entirety: Collaborator samples came from the United States, Italy and Spain and covered acute and convalescent phases of COVID-19. The repertoires were released in a freely available public database intended as a resource for research on the immune response to SARS-CoV-2. Where available, HLA class I and class II types were obtained from metadata supplied by the sample provider rather than from assay-based typing. Samples came from the ongoing ImmuneRACE study (first 160 participants) plus 1,254 subjects from 6 global collaborators. The material from the prospective study consisted of cDNA or gDNA derived from T cells, B-cell-depleted T cells, or PBMCs. Sample metadata almost always included a de-identified subject ID, COVID-19 status, age in years and sex. Subjects who had been exposed to COVID-19, were actively infected with it, or had recovered from it provided the deeply sampled blood TCRbeta repertoires that made up the dataset.

At the junction V is shortened by 2 bases and J by 7 bases, with 15 bases in between. Sequences LNHDA (CDR1) and SQIVND (CDR2) are obtained from the germline V gene (reference sequence). There are 15 amino acids in the CDR3, from cysteine to phenylalanine inclusive. The only DNA kept is the CDR3, 45 bases in frame from the first base. General findings and caveats noted by the study authors: Clinical and demographic metadata were provided uncurated, with the amount varying by source and participant.

TCRbeta CDR3 regions were amplified from genomic DNA by means of the immunoSEQ Assay, a bias-controlled multiplex PCR. For the original study's pipeline: The number of nucleated cells in each sample was estimated from the amplification of reference gene primers within the assay. Sequence reads were collapsed and filtered to measure the absolute abundance of every unique TCRbeta CDR3 rearrangement. For each sample, productive Simpson clonality was calculated as the square root of Simpson's diversity index across productive rearrangements. TCRdb took over this immuneACCESS table, retaining in-frame rearrangements with V and J assigned. Such tables are incomplete; in checked studies, under half of the missing clones stem from an unresolved V gene, and the remainder is unexplained. Clone size and V and J calls were adopted from that table, with D and trimming inferred from the DNA. This sample is represented by roughly 50,000 clones; 90% of them were singletons. The biggest ten clones account for approximately 4.1% of the sample.

As for this clone: Its antigen is still unknown. No quality values exist for individual bases; no much larger clone is one base distant.

Each collaborating institution followed its own protocols to collect whole blood in K2EDTA tubes. For TCRbeta analysis, collaborators shipped samples as frozen whole blood, isolated PBMCs, or DNA extracted from either of those sample types. Here the chain combines TRBV19 and TRBJ2-1; tentative D gene TRBD2, with 5 bases matching. The sequenced sample was peripheral blood. The TCR was taken from a man between 45 and 60 years old with acute or convalescent COVID-19. DNA sequence: TGTGCCAGTAGTATAAACTTCGGGATTCGGAATGAGCAGTTCTTC. Translation gives CASSINFGIRNEQFF. The reference TRBV19 and TRBJ2-1 proteins fill in what lies around the CDR3, so the full variable domain reads DGGITQSPKYLFRKEGQNVTLSCEQNLNHDAMYWYRQDPGQGLRLIYYSQIVNDFQKGDIAEGYSVSREKKESFPLTVTSAQKNPTAFYLCASSINFGIRNEQFFGPGTRLTVL.